A selection of T cell receptor beta chains follows, all from one sample in a study of high-grade serous ovarian cancer treatment subgroups. Assay: immunoSEQ multiplex PCR; the TCRdb copy retains only in-frame clones and omits some. The sample consists of several thousand clones, 65% to 70% of them appearing once. The source material was tumor tissue. The origin of the receptors is a human donor with high-grade serous ovarian cancer. Each CDR3 is given with its conserved first and last residue. A D gene is named only where the DNA matches it firmly. Only part of the rows carry a size: once, few, many, or a class if the clone is expanded.

clone size | J gene | V gene | D gene | CDR3 DNA | CDR3 protein
NA | TRBJ1-1 | TRBV28 | NA | TGTGCCAGCAGTGTCGGCATGAACACTGAAGCTTTCTTT | CASSVGMNTEAFF
NA | TRBJ1-5 | TRBV27 | NA | TGTGCCACCAGGTATCGGGGGTGGGGGCCCAATCAGCCCCAGCATTTT | CATRYRGWGPNQPQHF
NA | TRBJ2-7 | TRBV7-9 | TRBD1 | TGTGCCAGCAGCTTAGGAGGGGGCGCCACCGCCTACGAGCAGTACTTC | CASSLGGGATAYEQYF
NA | TRBJ1-2 | TRBV27 | NA | TGTGCCAGCAGTCTGAGGGGGGAAGGTGGCTACACCTTC | CASSLRGEGGYTF
few | TRBJ1-2 | TRBV27 | NA | TGTGCCAGCAGTTGGGATCAAGGCTATGGCTACACCTTC | CASSWDQGYGYTF
NA | TRBJ2-6 | TRBV15 | TRBD1 | TGTGCCACCAGCGGCGAGAATACCGGACAGGGACCCTCTGGGGCCAACGTCCTGACTTTC | CATSGENTGQGPSGANVLTF
once | TRBJ1-5 | TRBV11-2 | NA | TGTGCCAGCAGCTTAGGGACGGTAGGTCAGCCCCAGCATTTT | CASSLGTVGQPQHF
NA | TRBJ1-1 | TRBV19 | TRBD1 | TGTGCCAGTAGTAGGACAGGGGGAGCTTTCTTT | CASSRTGGAFF
NA | TRBJ2-5 | TRBV19 | NA | TGTGCCAGTAGTACCAGGGCCTATCCCCTCTCAGAGACCCAGTACTTC | CASSTRAYPLSETQYF
NA | TRBJ2-1 | TRBV11-2 | NA | TGTGCCAGCAGCTCCGGACAGAAAACCTACAATGAGCAGTTCTTC | CASSSGQKTYNEQFF
NA | TRBJ1-2 | TRBV10-2 | TRBD1 | TGCGCCAGCAGTGAGTCCCGACGGACAGGGATTAATGGCTACACCTTC | CASSESRRTGINGYTF
medium-sized | TRBJ1-5 | TRBV4-2 | NA | TGTGCCAGCAGCCAACATCACACTAGCAATCAGCCCCAGCATTTT | CASSQHHTSNQPQHF
NA | TRBJ2-2 | TRBV29-1 | NA | TGCAGCGTTAATTCGGGACACGACACCGGGGAGCTGTTTTTT | CSVNSGHDTGELFF
NA | TRBJ1-1 | TRBV10-2 | TRBD1 | TGCGCCAGCTCCGGGACAGCGATCGGCACTGAAGCTTTCTTT | CASSGTAIGTEAFF
once | TRBJ2-1 | TRBV12-5 | TRBD2 | TGTGCTAGTGGTTTCATCATAGCGGGAGGACGCTTAAATGAGCAGTTCTTC | CASGFIIAGGRLNEQFF
NA | TRBJ1-1 | TRBV4-1 | NA | TGCGCCAGCAGCCAAGGGACCGTGAACACTGAAGCTTTCTTT | CASSQGTVNTEAFF
NA | TRBJ1-2 | TRBV5-1 | NA | TGCGCCAGCAGCTTGGTGGCCGGGGCGTACTATGGCTACACCTTC | CASSLVAGAYYGYTF
NA | TRBJ1-2 | TRBV7-2 | NA | TGTGCCAGCAGCTTATTGACTGACTACACCTTC | CASSLLTDYTF
NA | TRBJ1-4 | TRBV7-9 | NA | TGTGCCAGCACCCCTGGGGAGGTCGAAAAACTGTTTTTT | CASTPGEVEKLFF
NA | TRBJ1-5 | TRBV6-4 | NA | TGTGCCACTATACTCCAGGGCCTCAATCAGCCCCAGCATTTT | CATILQGLNQPQHF
NA | TRBJ2-1 | TRBV27 | TRBD2 | TGTGCCAGCAGTTTTGCTAGCGGGAGTTGGCAAGGTGAGCAGTTCTTC | CASSFASGSWQGEQFF
few | TRBJ2-1 | TRBV6-5 | TRBD1 | TGTGCCAGCAGTTACGCGACAGGGGCATACAATGAGCAGTTCTTC | CASSYATGAYNEQFF
NA | TRBJ2-1 | TRBV9 | TRBD2 | TGTGCCAGCAGCGTAGTAGCGGGAGATTACAATGAGCAGTTCTTC | CASSVVAGDYNEQFF
few | TRBJ2-2 | TRBV29-1 | TRBD1 | TGCAGCGTTTCCCCTGGGACAGCGAACACCGGGGAGCTGTTTTTT | CSVSPGTANTGELFF
few | TRBJ1-4 | TRBV18 | NA | TGTGCCAGCTCACCACGGAGCTTAACGAATGAAAAACTGTTTTTT | CASSPRSLTNEKLFF
few | TRBJ1-2 | TRBV27 | NA | TGTGCCAGCAGTTTAGGGGGGGATTATGGCTACACCTTC | CASSLGGDYGYTF
few | TRBJ2-5 | TRBV29-1 | NA | TGCAGCGTTGAACGAGCGGGTGAGACCCAGTACTTC | CSVERAGETQYF
NA | TRBJ1-5 | TRBV27 | NA | TGTGCCAGCAGAAATACGGGCAATCAGCCCCAGCATTTT | CASRNTGNQPQHF
few | TRBJ2-2 | TRBV11-2 | NA | TGTGCCAGCAGCTTTTTCGGGAGAGTTGCCACCGGGGAGCTGTTTTTT | CASSFFGRVATGELFF
NA | TRBJ2-3 | TRBV15 | TRBD2 | TGTGCCACCAGCAGATCCCCCCTACTAGCGGGAGGGTCCGCCACAGATACGCAGTATTTT | CATSRSPLLAGGSATDTQYF
once | TRBJ2-3 | TRBV12-5 | NA | TGTGCTAGTGGTTTCCAGGCGGGGAGCACAGATACGCAGTATTTT | CASGFQAGSTDTQYF
NA | TRBJ1-2 | TRBV30 | NA | TGTGCCTGGAGTGTACGGGAACCCTATGCCCTTAACTATGGCTACACCTTC | CAWSVREPYALNYGYTF
NA | TRBJ2-5 | TRBV6-6 | TRBD1 | TGTGCCAGCAGTTACTCGATCGCAGGGGGTTTGGAGACCCAGTACTTC | CASSYSIAGGLETQYF
NA | TRBJ2-2 | TRBV28 | TRBD2 | TGTGCCAGCGGATTCCTTAGCGGGAGGGGGTCAAGTGGGGAGCTGTTTTTT | CASGFLSGRGSSGELFF
NA | TRBJ2-1 | TRBV11-3 | NA | TGTGCCAGCAGCCGCCCCGAGCAGTTCTTC | CASSRPEQFF
once | TRBJ2-5 | TRBV27 | TRBD1 | TGTGCCAGCAGTGTGGACAGGGGATTAGAGACCCAGTACTTC | CASSVDRGLETQYF
NA | TRBJ2-2 | TRBV11-3 | NA | TGTGCCAGCAGCTTCGAAGGGCAGGCCGACACCGGGGAGCTGTTTTTT | CASSFEGQADTGELFF
NA | TRBJ1-5 | TRBV6-1 | NA | TGTGCCAGCAGTGGCGGACAGCAGAGTTGGCAGCCCCAGCATTTT | CASSGGQQSWQPQHF
NA | TRBJ2-2 | TRBV5-1 | TRBD1 | TGCGCCAGCAGCTCCCCTCAGGGGGTGAACACCGGGGAGCTGTTTTTT | CASSSPQGVNTGELFF
NA | TRBJ1-5 | TRBV9 | NA | TGTGCCAGCAGCGTATGTAAAGGAAACGGCAATCAGCCCCAGCATTTT | CASSVCKGNGNQPQHF